The 26 T cell receptor beta chains listed next were all sequenced from one sample in a study of Ad26.COV2.S vaccination and SARS-CoV-2 variants. Treatment of the sample: 19 received Ad26.COV2.S at low or high dose, single or two shots; 5 received placebo; per-sample allocation not given. Samples were taken on day 63 after the first vaccine or placebo injection. Clones were read by immunoSEQ multiplex PCR, and TCRdb kept only the in-frame ones, dropping some. The repertoire holds 350,000 to 400,000 clones, with about nine tenths as singletons. Sequenced material: peripheral blood, taken in a trial of Ad26.COV2.S vaccine versus placebo. These TCRs come from a person between 18 and 65 years old who received the Ad26.COV2.S COVID-19 vaccine or a placebo.

The chain has TRBV7-9 and TRBJ2-7, with 15 nucleotides matching TRBD2. This CDR3 is 19 amino acids long. J lost 3 bases, V lost 1 base, and 10 bases had no gene match. The germline CDR1 and CDR2 sequences are SEHNR and FQNEAQ (reference sequence). CDR3 amino acids: CASSLEPGLAGGGYYEQYF. CDR3 in DNA: TGTGCCAGCAGCTTAGAGCCGGGACTAGCGGGAGGTGGGTACTACGAGCAGTACTTC.

The V and J genes are TRBV11-2 and TRBJ2-3; D tentatively fits TRBD1 or TRBD2 (5 bases each). This CDR3 has 13 residues. V was clipped by 2 bases and J by 12 bases, with 15 bases between them. From germline, CDR1 is SGHAT and CDR2 FQNNGV. This CDR3 reads CASSLLGPPAQYF. The DNA for the CDR3 is TGTGCCAGCAGCTTATTGGGACCCCCTGCCCAGTATTTT. Complete variable domain (other parts from reference TRBV11-2 and TRBJ2-3): EAGVAQSPRYKIIEKRQSVAFWCNPISGHATLYWYQQILGQGPKLLIQFQNNGVVDDSQLPKDRFSAERLKGVDSTLKIQPAKLEDSAVYLCASSLLGPPAQYFGPGTRLTVL.

This clone was seen a handful of times. This chain links TRBV6-2 or TRBV6-3 with TRBJ1-5, with a weak D call TRBD1 (6 bases). CDR1 is MNHEY, CDR2 SVGEGT, per germline. This CDR3 is built from 15 residues. Trimming removed 2 bases from V and 2 bases from J, with 10 bases in between. The chain's CDR3 is CASSYIAGGNQPQHF. The CDR3 DNA is TGTGCCAGCAGTTACATAGCAGGGGGCAATCAGCCCCAGCATTTT.

The CDR3 DNA reads TGTGCCAGCAGTAAGGGACTAGCGGGGACCGGGGAGCTGTTTTTT. This gives the protein CASSKGLAGTGELFF. This chain links TRBV6-5 with TRBJ2-2; 13 positions agree with TRBD2. The V gene's germline CDR1 is MNHEY and CDR2 SVGAGI. This CDR3 is built from 15 residues. V was pared by 5 bases and J by 5 bases, with 2 bases of the junction left unmatched.

Here the CDR3 DNA reads TGTGCCAGCAGACAGGGTCTTAATCAGCCCCAGCATTTT. This translates into CASRQGLNQPQHF. V is TRBV28 and J is TRBJ1-5, with D possibly being TRBD1 (6 bases). This CDR3 region has 13 residues. V lost 6 bases to trimming and J lost 4 bases, with 10 bases between them. CDR1 is MDHEN and CDR2 is SYDVKM in the germline V gene. The complete variable domain, with remaining parts taken from reference TRBV28 and TRBJ1-5, reads DVKVTQSSRYLVKRTGEKVFLECVQDMDHENMFWYRQDPGLGLRLIYFSYDVKMKEKGDIPEGYSVSREKKERFSLILESASTNQTSMYLCASRQGLNQPQHFGDGTRLSIL.

The genes are TRBV20-1 and TRBJ2-7; the D gene is possibly TRBD2 (7 bases). CDR1 and CDR2 from the germline V gene are DFQATT and SNEGSKA (reference sequence). V was shortened by 3 bases and J by 2 bases, with 17 bases between the two germline ends. CDR3 length: 15 amino acids. CDR3 bases: TGCAGTGCTAGTCGGGGGCTAGCGGAGACCTACGAGCAGTACTTC. As protein: CSASRGLAETYEQYF.

By proportion, this clone is medium-sized (0.01 to 0.1%). The chain joins TRBV30 to TRBJ2-7; TRBD1 might be the D (6 bases). Germline V CDR1 and CDR2: GTSNPN, SVGIG (reference sequence). V lost 2 bases and J lost 6, with 11 bases in between. The CDR3 covers 12 residues. Here the CDR3 reads CAWSPTGLEQYF. The DNA for the CDR3 is TGTGCCTGGAGTCCAACAGGGCTCGAGCAGTACTTC. The whole variable domain, filled in from reference TRBV30 and TRBJ2-7, reads SQTIHQWPATLVQPVGSPLSLECTVEGTSNPNLYWYRQAAGRGLQLLFYSVGIGQISSEVPQNLSASRPQDRQFILSSKKLLLSDSGFYLCAWSPTGLEQYFGPGTRLTVT.

The rearrangement links TRBV2 to TRBJ2-2; D might be TRBD2 (6 bases). The CDR3 loop spans 16 amino acids. The V end was cut by 7 bases, the J end by 4 bases, with 19 bases between. Germline CDR1 and CDR2: SNHLY and FYNNEI. The CDR3 nucleotides are TGTGCCAGCACCCCCGGGGAGGAGTATGGCACCGGGGAGCTGTTTTTT. Translating it yields CASTPGEEYGTGELFF.

V and J are TRBV10-3 and TRBJ1-1, with D maybe TRBD1 (6 bases). With 6 bases removed from V and 4 bases from J, the gap between germline ends came to 15 bases. The germline CDR1 and CDR2 sequences are ENHRY and SYGVKD. The CDR3 is 14 amino acids. This CDR3 reads CAISGGARGTEAFF. CDR3 sequence (DNA): TGTGCCATCAGCGGGGGCGCCAGGGGCACTGAAGCTTTCTTT.

CDR3 loop: CASGATGSQETQYF. The DNA for the CDR3 is TGTGCCAGCGGAGCGACAGGTAGCCAAGAGACCCAGTACTTC. The chain combines TRBV2 with TRBJ2-5, with D perhaps TRBD1 (6 bases). The CDR3 has 14 residues. Trimming stripped 8 bases from V and 1 base from J, with 14 bases between. Germline V gene sequence: CDR1 SNHLY, CDR2 FYNNEI.

This sequence joins TRBV13 and TRBJ1-2; D is perhaps TRBD1 (5 bases). Germline loops: CDR1 PRHDT, CDR2 FYEKMQ (reference sequence). Trimming shortened V by 2 bases and J by 2 bases, and 9 bases separated the two germline ends. The CDR3 covers 14 residues. The CDR3 DNA reads TGTGCCAGCAGCTTACAGGGAGCGAACTATGGCTACACCTTC. Translation gives CASSLQGANYGYTF.

The chain recombines TRBV29-1 with TRBJ2-1; 11 nucleotides align to TRBD1. V trimming: 1 base; J trimming: 8 bases; junction bases outside the gene matches: 10. CDR3 length: 16 residues. CDR1 SQVTM and CDR2 ANQGSEA come from the germline V gene. In DNA, the CDR3 is TGCAGCGTTGAAGGTTGGACAGGGGGCGCATTGTATGAGCAGTTCTTC. This translates into CSVEGWTGGALYEQFF.

The genes are TRBV10-3 and TRBJ2-3; D gene ambiguous. The V end lost 4 bases, the J end lost 5 bases, and 10 bases lay between the germline ends. CDR1 ENHRY and CDR2 SYGVKD come from the germline V gene. The CDR3 covers 13 residues. The chain's CDR3 is CAISAYVGDTQYF. In nucleotides, the CDR3 is TGTGCCATCAGTGCGTATGTGGGAGATACGCAGTATTTT.

The chain uses TRBV9 and TRBJ2-1; D could derive from TRBD1 or TRBD2 (6 bases each). The CDR3 runs to 15 residues. The V gene's germline CDR1 is SGDLS and CDR2 YYNGEE. Trimming stripped 1 base from V and 6 bases from J, with 14 bases between. The CDR3 region has the DNA TGTGCCAGCAGCGTAAGGGGGACTCCCGTCAATGAGCAGTTCTTC. Translation gives CASSVRGTPVNEQFF.

The chain's CDR3 is CSVRTLGRERGRSTGELFF. The DNA of the CDR3 is TGCAGCGTTAGGACGCTAGGACGGGAGCGGGGACGGTCCACCGGGGAGCTGTTTTTT. The rearrangement uses TRBV29-1 and TRBJ2-2; 7 bases fit TRBD2. This CDR3 spans 19 amino acids. V shed 5 bases, J shed 4 bases, and the junction held 22 bases outside the gene matches. Germline CDR1 is SQVTM and CDR2 is ANQGSEA.

This clone showed up just once. This chain joins TRBV6-5 and TRBJ1-1; 7 positions agree with TRBD1. From germline, CDR1 is MNHEY and CDR2 SVGAGI. The CDR3 length is 12 residues. With V trimmed by 2 bases and J by 11 bases, 5 bases remained unmatched. The CDR3 spells CASSYPDRAAFF. The CDR3, as DNA: TGTGCCAGCAGTTACCCCGACAGGGCGGCTTTCTTT.

The chain couples TRBV27 to TRBJ1-5; D is unresolved. Germline assignment: CDR1 MNHEY and CDR2 SMNVEV (reference sequence). The CDR3 consists of 12 residues. Trimming took 8 bases from V and 5 from J, leaving 10 bases between them. CDR3 nucleotides: TGTGCCAGCGGGGTCGGCTATCAGCCCCAGCATTTT. It translates to CASGVGYQPQHF.

The gene calls are TRBV7-3 and TRBJ2-1, with D maybe TRBD1 (6 bases). Deletions cut 5 bases from V and 8 bases from J, with 10 bases between. The germline gives CDR1 SGHTA, CDR2 FQGTGA. The CDR3 sequence is 12 residues long. The CDR3 coding sequence is TGTGCCAGCAGCGGTGGGGGCTATGAGCAGTTCTTC. The encoded protein is CASSGGGYEQFF.

The rearrangement joins TRBV29-1 to TRBJ2-7, with 10 nucleotides matching TRBD2. CDR3 size: 14 residues. Trimming at V came to 3 bases and at J to 3 bases, leaving 5 bases not matched to a gene. Germline CDR1 reads SQVTM; CDR2 reads ANQGSEA. CDR3 bases: TGCAGCGTTGAGACCGGGACTAGCGTCTACGAGCAGTACTTC. Amino acids: CSVETGTSVYEQYF.

The genes are TRBV20-1 and TRBJ2-5; 8 nucleotides match TRBD1. CDR1 is DFQATT, CDR2 SNEGSKA, per germline (reference sequence). The CDR3 extends over 11 amino acids. With V trimmed by 3 bases and J by 9 bases, 3 bases remained unmatched. CDR3 in DNA: TGCAGTGCTAGTAACAGGGGGGCCCAGTACTTC. Translating it yields CSASNRGAQYF.

The CDR3 sequence is CASSEDGVATEAFF. As DNA, the CDR3 is TGTGCCAGCAGTGAAGACGGGGTGGCCACTGAAGCTTTCTTT. This rearrangement joins TRBV2 to TRBJ1-1; no clear D. Trimming cost V 1 base and J 4 bases, with 10 bases left between them. The CDR3 covers 14 residues. CDR1 and CDR2 (germline): SNHLY, FYNNEI.

V and J are TRBV7-9 and TRBJ1-2; D might be TRBD1 (6 bases). V gave up 1 base and J gave up 2 bases, with 11 bases separating them. The V gene's germline CDR1 is SEHNR and CDR2 FQNEAQ (reference sequence). The CDR3 is 15 residues long. CDR3 residues: CASSLEQGLNYGYTF. Here the CDR3 DNA reads TGTGCCAGCAGCTTAGAACAGGGACTCAACTATGGCTACACCTTC.

The chain carries TRBV5-4 and TRBJ1-1, with D perhaps matching TRBD1 (6 bases). Trimming shortened V by 4 bases and J by 0 bases, and 10 bases separated the two germline ends. Germline V CDR1 and CDR2: SGHNT, YYREEE (reference sequence). The CDR3 is made up of 14 amino acids. This CDR3 is CASSTQGMNTEAFF. The CDR3 DNA follows: TGTGCCAGCAGCACACAGGGTATGAACACTGAAGCTTTCTTT.

The rearrangement uses TRBV10-3 and TRBJ1-3; D gene uncertain. V gave up 5 bases and J gave up 0 bases, with 8 bases separating them. Germline loops: CDR1 ENHRY, CDR2 SYGVKD. This CDR3 region has 14 residues. The CDR3 loop reads CAISQYLSGNTIYF. CDR3 coding DNA: TGTGCCATCAGTCAATATCTCTCTGGAAACACCATATATTTT.

The chain joins TRBV2 to TRBJ1-1; D is unresolved. CDR1 is SNHLY, CDR2 FYNNEI, per germline. The germline V and J ends were trimmed by 6 bases and 4 bases, with 15 bases remaining between them. The CDR3 is made up of 14 amino acids. CDR3 DNA: TGTGCCAGCAGAAGTACCCTATTGGGCACTGAAGCTTTCTTT. Its protein is CASRSTLLGTEAFF.

The J gene is TRBJ2-7, the V gene TRBV30, with 13 bases lining up with TRBD2. This CDR3 comprises 15 residues. Germline-derived CDR1 and CDR2 are GTSNPN and SVGIG (reference sequence). Unmatched junction bases numbered 4, after V lost 1 base and J lost 4 bases. CDR3 loop: CAWSAQLAGGYEQYF. The CDR3 DNA is TGTGCCTGGAGTGCACAACTAGCGGGAGGGTACGAGCAGTACTTC.